The present entry profiles one TCR beta chain with its context. This entry belongs to a study of early T cells in non-severe SARS-CoV-2 infection. CDR1 is KGHSY and CDR2 is FQNENV in the germline V gene. Losses at the gene ends were 4 bases for V and 4 bases for J; bases not matched to a gene: 7. The CDR3 runs 15 residues. TCRdb itself ran the 5' RACE reads through MiXCR, one entry per CDR3 protein. The table shows roughly 110,000 distinct CDR3 sequences, with 11% occurring only once. The rearrangement joins TRBV16 to TRBJ1-5; 7 bases map to TRBD1. The sequence was collected from an adult who was a healthcare worker with PCR-confirmed SARS-CoV-2 infection or an uninfected control (not recorded which). Material: whole blood. This chain's CDR3 is CASSPPGGGNQPQHF. CDR3 coding DNA: TGTGCCAGCAGCCCCCCAGGGGGGGGGAATCAGCCCCAGCATTTT.